These 25 T cell receptor beta chains originate from one sample sequenced in a study of OX40 agonist ivuxolimab in advanced cancers. Profiling relied on immunoSEQ multiplex PCR, and the TCRdb table lists in-frame clones only, not all of them. The sample gives tens of thousands of clones, approximately 81% of which show up once; around a quarter is in the top ten. Sequencing was performed on CD4+ or CD8+ T cells sorted from blood, taken in a trial of the OX40 agonist ivuxolimab. The receptors come from an adult with an advanced solid tumor such as melanoma, head and neck, liver or kidney cancer.

The rearrangement joins TRBV9 to TRBJ1-2; tentatively, D is TRBD1 (6 bases). Germline V gene lookup returns CDR1 SGDLS and CDR2 YYNGEE. Trimming took 4 bases from V and 4 from J, leaving 14 bases between them. This CDR3 contains 14 residues. In DNA, the CDR3 is TGTGCCAGCAGCTTTTTAGGGGGATCCTATGGCTACACCTTC. Translating it yields CASSFLGGSYGYTF.

The chain employs TRBV6-5 and TRBJ2-7; 7 bases line up with TRBD1. Trimming cost V 5 bases and J 2 bases; bases outside gene matches: 0. Germline assignment: CDR1 MNHEY and CDR2 SVGAGI. The CDR3 contains 12 residues. This CDR3 reads CASSGTAYEQYF. The CDR3 DNA reads TGTGCCAGCAGTGGGACAGCCTACGAGCAGTACTTC.

CDR3 nucleotides: TGTGCCAGCAGCGCCCTCGGGACAGGGGACTACGAGCAGTACTTC. Amino acid sequence: CASSALGTGDYEQYF. The V call is TRBV9, the J call TRBJ2-7; 10 bases align to TRBD1. This CDR3 spans 15 amino acids. Germline V CDR1 and CDR2: SGDLS, YYNGEE. With V trimmed by 3 bases and J by 3 bases, 6 bases remained unmatched.

The chain links TRBV4-1 to TRBJ1-1; a weak D match, TRBD1 (5 bases). This CDR3 is 14 amino acids long. The germline V and J ends were trimmed by 3 bases and 8 bases, with 16 bases remaining between them. Germline V gene lookup returns CDR1 MGHRA and CDR2 YSYEKL. The CDR3 loop is CASSHRGVDDEAFF. The CDR3, as DNA: TGCGCCAGCAGCCATCGGGGGGTCGACGACGAAGCTTTCTTT.

The chain joins TRBV27 to TRBJ2-1; 10 bases fit TRBD2. Germline CDR1 MNHEY, CDR2 SMNVEV (reference sequence). The J segment lost 7 bases and the V segment lost 9 bases, leaving 21 bases of the junction unmatched. The CDR3 sequence is 18 residues long. CDR3 DNA sequence: TGTGCCAGTGTTCCCCTAGCGGGAGTTATAACTACGGGGAATGAGCAGTTCTTC. Translation gives CASVPLAGVITTGNEQFF.

This chain connects TRBV5-5 to TRBJ2-7, with D tentatively TRBD1 (5 bases). CDR3 length: 14 residues. V dropped 1 base and J dropped 3 bases, with 11 bases sitting between them. Germline V gene data show CDR1 as SGHKS and CDR2 as YYEKEE (reference sequence). The CDR3 coding sequence is TGTGCCAGCAGCTTGTCCCCAGGGTTCTACGAGCAGTACTTC. Its protein is CASSLSPGFYEQYF.

This rearrangement joins TRBV6-5 to TRBJ2-3; TRBD2 is a possible D gene (6 bases). Germline lookup yields CDR1 MNHEY and CDR2 SVGAGI. Deletions cut 7 bases from V and 3 bases from J, with 14 bases between. The CDR3 consists of 14 residues. The CDR3 loop reads CASTSPLATDTQYF. The CDR3 region has the DNA TGTGCCAGCACCTCTCCGCTAGCGACAGATACGCAGTATTTT.

The chain links TRBV28 to TRBJ2-7; no firm D call. V was clipped by 5 bases and J by 0 bases, with 11 bases between them. CDR3 length: 14 amino acids. Germline-derived CDR1 and CDR2 are MDHEN and SYDVKM. The CDR3: CASSPRILSYEQYF. The DNA for the CDR3 is TGTGCCAGCAGTCCCCGGATCCTCTCCTACGAGCAGTACTTC.

The gene calls are TRBV5-1 and TRBJ2-2; D unresolved. The CDR3 is 17 amino acids. V was clipped by 0 bases and J by 6 bases, with 18 bases between them. Germline values: CDR1 SGHRS, CDR2 YFSETQ. The CDR3 region has the DNA TGCGCCAGCAGCTTGGAAAATACTATAGTAGTCGCCGGGGAGCTGTTTTTT. This codes for CASSLENTIVVAGELFF.

The chain uses TRBV6-5 and TRBJ2-3; TRBD1 matches at 9 bases. The CDR3 consists of 14 residues. J gave up 4 bases and V 5 bases, and 4 bases lay outside the gene matches. Germline values: CDR1 MNHEY, CDR2 SVGAGI. The CDR3: CASSIRQGADTQYF. The DNA for the CDR3 is TGTGCCAGCAGTATCAGACAGGGGGCAGATACGCAGTATTTT.

The CDR3 loop reads CASSLLGFGYEQYF. CDR3 coding DNA: TGTGCCAGCAGTTTATTGGGGTTTGGCTACGAGCAGTACTTC. The chain employs TRBV6-5 and TRBJ2-7; D call uncertain. The CDR3 contains 14 residues. Germline V gene data show CDR1 as MNHEY and CDR2 as SVGAGI. V was cut by 4 bases and J by 3 bases, with 13 bases left in between.

The CDR3 region has the DNA TGTGCCAGCAGTTTTGGGGCTAGCGGAACCTACGAGCAGTACTTC. Translation gives CASSFGASGTYEQYF. This chain connects TRBV11-2 to TRBJ2-7; 7 bases map to TRBD2. The V and J ends lost 6 bases and 2 bases, in that order; junction bases with no gene match: 10. The CDR3 contains 15 residues. Germline assignment: CDR1 SGHAT and CDR2 FQNNGV.

This clone was observed many times. The same CDR3 also results from other DNA sequences found in this sample. The chain combines TRBV10-3 with TRBJ2-5, with D hard to call. Germline CDR1 is ENHRY and CDR2 is SYGVKD. V lost 4 bases to trimming and J lost 2 bases, with 14 bases between them. This CDR3 contains 15 residues. The CDR3 sequence is CAISGSNVGQETQYF. CDR3 coding DNA: TGTGCCATCAGTGGCAGTAACGTGGGACAAGAGACCCAGTACTTC.

The CDR3 nucleotides are TGTGCCTGTGAAGGGGGGGCTAGCACAGATACGCAGTATTTT. Translated: CACEGGASTDTQYF. The genes are TRBV30 and TRBJ2-3; D possibly corresponds to TRBD2 (7 bases). Per the germline V gene, CDR1 is GTSNPN and CDR2 is SVGIG (reference sequence). The CDR3 consists of 14 residues. V lost 6 bases and J 0 bases, leaving 13 bases between the germline ends.

The chain is built from TRBV7-2 and TRBJ1-2; TRBD1 is a possible D gene (6 bases). CDR1 is SGHTA, CDR2 FQGNSA, per germline. The CDR3 has 16 amino acids. Trimming removed 4 bases at V and 6 bases at J, with 21 bases between. CDR3 residues: CASSSLRDTWSNGYTF. The CDR3 DNA is TGTGCCAGCAGCTCCCTCCGGGACACTTGGTCGAATGGCTACACCTTC.

This rearrangement joins TRBV30 to TRBJ1-1, with D hard to call. Between the trimmed V and J ends, which lost 5 bases and 0 bases, there was a span of 10 bases. CDR1 and CDR2 (germline): GTSNPN, SVGIG (reference sequence). This CDR3 region has 13 residues. The CDR3 sequence: CAWGPNMNTEAFF. CDR3 sequence (DNA): TGTGCCTGGGGGCCCAACATGAACACTGAAGCTTTCTTT.

The chain recombines TRBV2 with TRBJ2-2; D is uncertain. V lost 4 bases, J lost 7 bases, and 4 bases lay in between. This CDR3 spans 11 amino acids. Per the germline V gene, CDR1 is SNHLY and CDR2 is FYNNEI. CDR3 sequence reads: CASSVVGELFF. The CDR3, as DNA: TGTGCCAGCAGTGTGGTCGGGGAGCTGTTTTTT.

The table lists this clone with a few counts. This chain connects TRBV7-9 to TRBJ2-7; 8 bases match TRBD1. V lost 6 bases, J lost 0 bases, and 7 bases stayed unmatched. This CDR3 spans 15 amino acids. The germline gives CDR1 SEHNR, CDR2 FQNEAQ (reference sequence). CDR3 sequence: CASRLDRASSYEQYF. In DNA, the CDR3 is TGTGCCAGCAGGCTGGACAGGGCCAGCTCCTACGAGCAGTACTTC.

V and J are TRBV13 and TRBJ2-6; D is unresolved. The CDR3 extends over 17 amino acids. V was pared by 4 bases and J by 5 bases, with 18 bases between. CDR1 and CDR2 (germline): PRHDT, FYEKMQ (reference sequence). CDR3 coding DNA: TGTGCCAGCAGCTCAGTCCGCACCGATTCTTGGGCCAACGTCCTGACTTTC. It specifies CASSSVRTDSWANVLTF.

The V and J genes are TRBV5-1 and TRBJ2-1; 7 bases are shared with TRBD2. Germline CDR1 reads SGHRS; CDR2 reads YFSETQ. The CDR3 extends over 16 amino acids. Trimming removed 0 bases from V and 5 bases from J; junction bases left unmatched: 8. This CDR3 is CASSLEPGLRDNEQFF. The DNA of the CDR3 is TGCGCCAGCAGCTTGGAACCGGGACTAAGGGACAATGAGCAGTTCTTC.

This chain joins TRBV7-9 and TRBJ2-2; TRBD1 aligns across 8 bases. With V trimmed by 2 bases and J by 1 base, 6 bases remained unmatched. The CDR3 has 17 residues. CDR1 is SEHNR, CDR2 FQNEAQ, per germline (reference sequence). This chain's CDR3 is CASSLPLDRVNTGELFF. The CDR3 coding sequence is TGTGCCAGCAGCTTACCTTTGGACAGGGTGAACACCGGGGAGCTGTTTTTT.

This chain joins TRBV29-1 and TRBJ1-4; D possibly corresponds to TRBD1 (5 bases). Germline CDR1 and CDR2: SQVTM and ANQGSEA. Trimming pared 7 bases from V and 4 bases from J, leaving 19 bases between. CDR3 length: 15 residues. The CDR3 DNA is TGCAGCGGATACGCCGGGACGGGCTTTAATGAAAAACTGTTTTTT. This encodes CSGYAGTGFNEKLFF.

The chain uses TRBV10-2 and TRBJ1-1; the D is unclear. CDR3 length: 16 amino acids. V lost 0 bases, J lost 0 bases, and 11 bases lay in between. The germline V gene has CDR1 WSHSY and CDR2 SAAADI. The CDR3 spells CASSESNPAMNTEAFF. Here the CDR3 DNA reads TGCGCCAGCAGTGAGTCGAATCCGGCTATGAACACTGAAGCTTTCTTT.

The chain uses TRBV7-3 and TRBJ1-1, with D maybe TRBD1 (5 bases). This CDR3 has 16 amino acids. Germline loops: CDR1 SGHTA, CDR2 FQGTGA. Between the trimmed V and J ends, which lost 2 bases and 0 bases, there was a span of 13 bases. The CDR3 coding sequence is TGTGCCAGCAGCTTAGGTACCGGCAGGGTGAACACTGAAGCTTTCTTT. This gives the protein CASSLGTGRVNTEAFF.

By proportion, this clone is medium-sized. V is TRBV6-6 and J is TRBJ2-7; a weak D match, TRBD1 (5 bases). V was trimmed by 10 bases and J by 4 bases, leaving 17 bases between them. Germline V gene data show CDR1 as MNHNY and CDR2 as SVGAGI (reference sequence). This CDR3 comprises 13 residues. Written as DNA, the CDR3 is TGTGCCACCCAGTTAGAAAGGGGTTACGAGCAGTACTTC. This encodes CATQLERGYEQYF.